This TCR beta chain stems from a study of cytomegalovirus exposure and HLA in healthy donors. Study-wide points: Cytomegalovirus-associated TCR beta chains were listed, numbering some 150.

PCR was performed using 60 Vbeta and 13 Jbeta primers. Libraries were prepared by immunoSEQ multiplex PCR; TCRdb keeps only in-frame clonotypes and omits some of them. The sample has around 94,000 clones, about 62% seen once. This clone has more than one count but fewer than ten. The antigen remains undetermined. Trimming pared 3 bases from V and 0 bases from J, leaving 13 bases between. The CDR3 has 16 residues. Germline CDR1 reads MNHEY; CDR2 reads SVGAGI. This chain connects TRBV6-5 to TRBJ2-3; D may be TRBD2 (5 bases). Sequenced material: PBMCs. This receptor was identified in a human donor in good health. The CDR3 reads CASSYSGLGSTDTQYF. The CDR3 DNA follows: TGTGCCAGCAGTTATTCTGGACTCGGAAGCACAGATACGCAGTATTTT.